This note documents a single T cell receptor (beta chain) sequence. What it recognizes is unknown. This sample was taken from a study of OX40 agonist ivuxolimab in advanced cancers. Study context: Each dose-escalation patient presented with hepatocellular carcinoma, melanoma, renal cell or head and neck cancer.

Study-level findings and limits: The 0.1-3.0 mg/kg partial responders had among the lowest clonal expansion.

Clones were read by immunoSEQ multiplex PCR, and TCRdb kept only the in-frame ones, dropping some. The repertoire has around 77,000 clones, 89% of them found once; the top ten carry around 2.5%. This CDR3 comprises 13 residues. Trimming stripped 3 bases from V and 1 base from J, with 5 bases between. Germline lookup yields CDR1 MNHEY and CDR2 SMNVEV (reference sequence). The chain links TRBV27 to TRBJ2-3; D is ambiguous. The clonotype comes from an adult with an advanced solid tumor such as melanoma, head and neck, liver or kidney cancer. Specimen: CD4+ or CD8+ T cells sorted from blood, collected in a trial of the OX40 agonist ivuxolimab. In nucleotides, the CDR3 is TGTGCCAGCAGTTTTTTAGGCACAGATACGCAGTATTTT. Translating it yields CASSFLGTDTQYF.